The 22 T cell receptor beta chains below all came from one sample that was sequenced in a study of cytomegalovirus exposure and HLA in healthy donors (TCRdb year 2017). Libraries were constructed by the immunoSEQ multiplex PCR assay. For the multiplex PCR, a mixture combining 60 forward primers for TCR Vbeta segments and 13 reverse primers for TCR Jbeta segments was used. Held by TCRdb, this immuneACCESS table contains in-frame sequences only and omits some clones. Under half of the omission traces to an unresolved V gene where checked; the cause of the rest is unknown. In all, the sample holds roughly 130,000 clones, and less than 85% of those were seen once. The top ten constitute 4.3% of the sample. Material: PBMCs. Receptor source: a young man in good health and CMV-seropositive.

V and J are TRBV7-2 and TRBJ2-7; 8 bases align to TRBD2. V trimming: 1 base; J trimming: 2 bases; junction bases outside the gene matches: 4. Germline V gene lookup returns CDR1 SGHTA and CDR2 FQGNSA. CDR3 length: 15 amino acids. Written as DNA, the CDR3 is TGTGCCAGCAGCTTAGACTGGCGGGGGGCCTACGAGCAGTACTTC. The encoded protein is CASSLDWRGAYEQYF. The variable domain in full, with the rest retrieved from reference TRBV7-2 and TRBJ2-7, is GAGVSQSPSNKVTEKGKDVELRCDPISGHTALYWYRQSLGQGLEFLIYFQGNSAPDKSGLPSDRFSAERTGGSVSTLTIQRTQQEDSAVYLCASSLDWRGAYEQYFGPGTRLTVT.

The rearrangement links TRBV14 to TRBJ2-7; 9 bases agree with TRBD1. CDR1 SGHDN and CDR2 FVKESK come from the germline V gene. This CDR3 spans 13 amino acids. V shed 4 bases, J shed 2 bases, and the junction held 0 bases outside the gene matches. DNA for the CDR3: TGTGCCAGCAGCCGGACAGGGGCCTACGAGCAGTACTTC. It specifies CASSRTGAYEQYF. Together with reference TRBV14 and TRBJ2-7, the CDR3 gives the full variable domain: EAGVTQFPSHSVIEKGQTVTLRCDPISGHDNLYWYRRVMGKEIKFLLHFVKESKQDESGMPNNRFLAERTGGTYSTLKVQPAELEDSGVYFCASSRTGAYEQYFGPGTRLTVT.

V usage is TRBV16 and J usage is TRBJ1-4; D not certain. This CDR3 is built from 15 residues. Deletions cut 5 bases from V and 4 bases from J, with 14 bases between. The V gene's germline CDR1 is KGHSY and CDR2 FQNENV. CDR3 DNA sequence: TGTGCCAGCAGCGCCGAGGGCCGGGGTAATGAAAAACTGTTTTTT. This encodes CASSAEGRGNEKLFF.

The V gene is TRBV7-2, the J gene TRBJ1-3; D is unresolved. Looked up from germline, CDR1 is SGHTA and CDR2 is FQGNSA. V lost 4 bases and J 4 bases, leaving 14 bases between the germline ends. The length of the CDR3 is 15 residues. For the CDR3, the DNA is TGTGCCAGCAGCTCCAGCCGGGGTTGGGGAAACACCATATATTTT. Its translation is CASSSSRGWGNTIYF.

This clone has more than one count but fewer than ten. The CDR3 DNA is TGTGCCAGCAGCCGATTATTCGTGGACAGGGTCACACAAGAGACCCAGTACTTC. It encodes CASSRLFVDRVTQETQYF. The chain has TRBV5-5 and TRBJ2-5; 8 nucleotides match TRBD1. Germline V lookup: CDR1 SGHKS, CDR2 YYEKEE (reference sequence). The V gene end was trimmed by 4 bases and the J gene end by 2 bases; junction bases not matched to a gene: 16. CDR3 length equals 18 residues. Using reference TRBV5-5 and TRBJ2-5 for the parts outside the CDR3, the full variable domain is DAGVTQSPTHLIKTRGQQVTLRCSPISGHKSVSWYQQVLGQGPQFIFQYYEKEERGRGNFPDRFSARQFPNYSSELNVNALLLGDSALYLCASSRLFVDRVTQETQYFGPGTRLLVL.

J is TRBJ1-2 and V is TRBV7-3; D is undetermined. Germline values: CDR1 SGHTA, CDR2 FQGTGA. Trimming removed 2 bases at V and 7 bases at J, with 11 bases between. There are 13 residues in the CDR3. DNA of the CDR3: TGTGCCAGCAGCTTACTTCCCGGAGGTGGCTACACCTTC. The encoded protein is CASSLLPGGGYTF. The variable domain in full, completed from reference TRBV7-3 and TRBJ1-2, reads GAGVSQTPSNKVTEKGKYVELRCDPISGHTALYWYRQSLGQGPEFLIYFQGTGAADDSGLPNDRFFAVRPEGSVSTLKIQRTERGDSAVYLCASSLLPGGGYTFGSGTRLTVV.

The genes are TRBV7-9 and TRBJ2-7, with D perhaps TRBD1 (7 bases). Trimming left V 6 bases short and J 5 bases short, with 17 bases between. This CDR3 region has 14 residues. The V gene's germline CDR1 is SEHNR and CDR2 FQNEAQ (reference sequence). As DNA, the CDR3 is TGTGCCAGCAGTCCAGGGGGGTTTAATGACGAGCAGTACTTC. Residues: CASSPGGFNDEQYF.

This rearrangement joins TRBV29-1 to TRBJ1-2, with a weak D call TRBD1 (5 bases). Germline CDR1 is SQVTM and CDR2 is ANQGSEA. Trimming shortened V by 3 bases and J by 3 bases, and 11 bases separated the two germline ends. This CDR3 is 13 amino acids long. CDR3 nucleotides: TGCAGCGTTGAGGGGGGGACTCACTATGGCTACACCTTC. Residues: CSVEGGTHYGYTF.

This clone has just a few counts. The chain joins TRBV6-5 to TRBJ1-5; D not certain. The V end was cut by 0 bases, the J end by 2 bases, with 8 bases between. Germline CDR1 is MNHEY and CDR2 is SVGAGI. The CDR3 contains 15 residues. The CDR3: CASSYSWRGNQPQHF. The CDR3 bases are TGTGCCAGCAGTTACTCGTGGAGGGGCAATCAGCCCCAGCATTTT.

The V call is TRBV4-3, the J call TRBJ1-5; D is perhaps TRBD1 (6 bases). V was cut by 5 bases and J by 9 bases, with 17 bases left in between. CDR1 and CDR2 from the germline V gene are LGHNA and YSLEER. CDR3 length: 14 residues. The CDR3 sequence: CASSSREGVTPQHF. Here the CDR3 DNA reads TGCGCCAGCAGCTCCCGAGAGGGGGTTACGCCCCAGCATTTT.

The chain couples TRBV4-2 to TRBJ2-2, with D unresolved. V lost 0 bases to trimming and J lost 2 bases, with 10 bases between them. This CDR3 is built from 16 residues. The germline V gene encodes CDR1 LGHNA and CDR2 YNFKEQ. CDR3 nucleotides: TGTGCCAGCAGCCAAGATGGCCACGTCAACACCGGGGAGCTGTTTTTT. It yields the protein CASSQDGHVNTGELFF.

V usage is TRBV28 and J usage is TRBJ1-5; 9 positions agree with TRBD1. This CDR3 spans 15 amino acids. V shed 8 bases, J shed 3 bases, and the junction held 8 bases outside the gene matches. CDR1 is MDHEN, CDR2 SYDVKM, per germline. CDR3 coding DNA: TGTGCCAGCGGATTACAGGGGGCTTTCAATCAGCCCCAGCATTTT. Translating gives CASGLQGAFNQPQHF.

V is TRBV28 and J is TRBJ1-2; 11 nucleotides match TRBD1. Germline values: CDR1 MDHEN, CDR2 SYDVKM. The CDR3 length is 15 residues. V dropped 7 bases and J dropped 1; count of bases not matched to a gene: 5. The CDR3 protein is CASTLGTGGNYGYTF. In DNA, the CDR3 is TGTGCCAGCACCCTTGGGACAGGGGGTAACTATGGCTACACCTTC.

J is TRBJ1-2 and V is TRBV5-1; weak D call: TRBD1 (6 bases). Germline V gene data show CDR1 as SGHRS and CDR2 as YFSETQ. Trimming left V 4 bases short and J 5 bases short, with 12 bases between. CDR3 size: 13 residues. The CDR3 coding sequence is TGCGCCAGCAGCGCGAGGACAGAATATGGCTACACCTTC. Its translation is CASSARTEYGYTF.

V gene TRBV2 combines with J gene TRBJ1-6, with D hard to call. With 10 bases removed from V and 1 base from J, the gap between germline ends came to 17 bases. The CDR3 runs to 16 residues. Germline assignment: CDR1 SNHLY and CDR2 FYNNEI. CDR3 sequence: CATRSTSWSYNSPLHF. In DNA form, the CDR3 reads TGTGCCACTAGATCCACCTCTTGGTCCTATAATTCACCCCTCCACTTT.

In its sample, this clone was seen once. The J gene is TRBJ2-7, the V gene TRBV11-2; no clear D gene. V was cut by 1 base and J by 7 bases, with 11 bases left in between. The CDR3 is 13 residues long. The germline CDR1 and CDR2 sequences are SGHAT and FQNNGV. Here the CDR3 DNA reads TGTGCCAGCAGCTTAGCGGCCGTCGGGGAGCAGTACTTC. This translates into CASSLAAVGEQYF.

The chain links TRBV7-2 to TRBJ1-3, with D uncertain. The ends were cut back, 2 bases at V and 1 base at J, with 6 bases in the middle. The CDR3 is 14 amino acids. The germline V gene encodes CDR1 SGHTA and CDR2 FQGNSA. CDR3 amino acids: CASSLHGSGNTIYF. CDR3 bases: TGTGCCAGCAGCTTACACGGGTCTGGAAACACCATATATTTT. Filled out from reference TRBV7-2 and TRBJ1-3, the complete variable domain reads GAGVSQSPSNKVTEKGKDVELRCDPISGHTALYWYRQSLGQGLEFLIYFQGNSAPDKSGLPSDRFSAERTGGSVSTLTIQRTQQEDSAVYLCASSLHGSGNTIYFGEGSWLTVV.

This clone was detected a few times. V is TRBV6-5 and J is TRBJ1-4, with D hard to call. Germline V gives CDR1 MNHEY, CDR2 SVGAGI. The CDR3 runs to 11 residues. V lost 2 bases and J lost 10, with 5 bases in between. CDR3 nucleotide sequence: TGTGCCAGCAGTTACGGAGGAAAACTGTTTTTT. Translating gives CASSYGGKLFF.

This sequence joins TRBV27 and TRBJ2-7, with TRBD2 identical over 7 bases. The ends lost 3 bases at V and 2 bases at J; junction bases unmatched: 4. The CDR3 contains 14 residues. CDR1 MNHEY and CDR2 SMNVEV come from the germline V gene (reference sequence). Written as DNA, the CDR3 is TGTGCCAGCAGTTTTGCGGGGGATACCTACGAGCAGTACTTC. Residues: CASSFAGDTYEQYF.

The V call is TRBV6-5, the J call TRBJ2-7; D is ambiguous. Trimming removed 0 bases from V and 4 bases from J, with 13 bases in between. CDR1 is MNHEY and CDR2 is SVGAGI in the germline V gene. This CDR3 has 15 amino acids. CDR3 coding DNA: TGTGCCAGCAGTTACTCCGACACAACCCCATACGAGCAGTACTTC. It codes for CASSYSDTTPYEQYF.

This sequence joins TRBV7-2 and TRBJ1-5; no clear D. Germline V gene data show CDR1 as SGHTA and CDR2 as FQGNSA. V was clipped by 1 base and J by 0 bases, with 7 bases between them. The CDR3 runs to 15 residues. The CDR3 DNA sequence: TGTGCCAGCAGCTTAGGCCGGTATAGCAATCAGCCCCAGCATTTT. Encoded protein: CASSLGRYSNQPQHF.

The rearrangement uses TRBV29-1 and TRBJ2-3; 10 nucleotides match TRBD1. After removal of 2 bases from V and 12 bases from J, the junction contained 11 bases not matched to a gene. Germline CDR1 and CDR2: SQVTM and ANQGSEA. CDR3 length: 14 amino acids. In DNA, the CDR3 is TGCAGCGTTGAATTTGGGACAGGGGCGAGGAGTCAGTATTTT. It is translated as CSVEFGTGARSQYF.